This entry concerns a single T cell receptor beta chain. Its matching antigen is unknown. The data were taken from a study of cytomegalovirus exposure and HLA in healthy donors. The study, taken as a whole, reports: Presence/absence analyses rested on an assumption that sequencing depth was roughly uniform across donors. In a later analysis, across HLA loci, associated TCR counts were highest for DRB1, lowest for HLA-C. Prior analysis indicated that the majority of TCR beta V segments exhibited productivity approximately 87% or approximately 30% of the time.

This PCR relied on a set of 60 Vbeta primers and 13 Jbeta primers. Sequencing used immunoSEQ multiplex PCR; TCRdb keeps in-frame clones, though not all of them. Among under 70,000 clones listed, 70% were seen once. This CDR3 region has 16 residues. Trimming took 3 bases from V and 1 from J, leaving 15 bases between them. CDR1 KGHSH and CDR2 LQKENI come from the germline V gene. The TCR sequence derives from a woman aged 55-70 years in good health and CMV-seropositive. The sample consisted of PBMCs. The rearrangement joins TRBV18 to TRBJ1-1; no firm D call. The CDR3 protein is CASSPVRDSENTEAFF. In nucleotides, the CDR3 is TGTGCCAGCTCACCGGTCAGAGACTCGGAGAACACTGAAGCTTTCTTT.